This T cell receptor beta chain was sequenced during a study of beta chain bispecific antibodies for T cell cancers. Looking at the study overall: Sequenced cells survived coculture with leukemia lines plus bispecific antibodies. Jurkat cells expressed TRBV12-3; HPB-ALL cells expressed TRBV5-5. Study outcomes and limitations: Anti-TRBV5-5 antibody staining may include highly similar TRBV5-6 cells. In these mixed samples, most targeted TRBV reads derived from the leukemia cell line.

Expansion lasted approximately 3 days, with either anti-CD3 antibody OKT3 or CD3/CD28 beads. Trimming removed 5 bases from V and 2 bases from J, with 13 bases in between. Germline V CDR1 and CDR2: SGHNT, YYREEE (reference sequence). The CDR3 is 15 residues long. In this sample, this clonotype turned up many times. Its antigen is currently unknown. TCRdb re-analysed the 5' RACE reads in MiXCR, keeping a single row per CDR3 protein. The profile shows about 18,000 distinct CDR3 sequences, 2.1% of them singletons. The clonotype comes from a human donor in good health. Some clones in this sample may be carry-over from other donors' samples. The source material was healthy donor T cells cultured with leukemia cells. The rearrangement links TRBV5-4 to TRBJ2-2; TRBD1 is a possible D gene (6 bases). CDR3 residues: CASSSPGQNTGELFF. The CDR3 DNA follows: TGTGCCAGCAGTTCACCGGGACAAAACACCGGGGAGCTGTTTTTT.